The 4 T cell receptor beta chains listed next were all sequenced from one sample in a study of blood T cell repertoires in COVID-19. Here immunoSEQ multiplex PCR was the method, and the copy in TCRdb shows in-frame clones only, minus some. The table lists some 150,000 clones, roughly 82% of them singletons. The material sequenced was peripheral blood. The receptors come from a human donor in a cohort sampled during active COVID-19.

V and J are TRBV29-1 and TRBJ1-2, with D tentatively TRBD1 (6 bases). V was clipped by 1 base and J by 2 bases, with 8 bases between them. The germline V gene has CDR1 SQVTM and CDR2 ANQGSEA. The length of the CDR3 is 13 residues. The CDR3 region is CSVEGTVNYGYTF. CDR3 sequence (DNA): TGCAGCGTTGAAGGGACAGTCAACTATGGCTACACCTTC. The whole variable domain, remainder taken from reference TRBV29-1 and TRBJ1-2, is SAVISQKPSRDICQRGTSLTIQCQVDSQVTMMFWYRQQPGQSLTLIATANQGSEATYESGFVIDKFPISRPNLTFSTLTVSNMSPEDSSIYLCSVEGTVNYGYTFGSGTRLTVV.

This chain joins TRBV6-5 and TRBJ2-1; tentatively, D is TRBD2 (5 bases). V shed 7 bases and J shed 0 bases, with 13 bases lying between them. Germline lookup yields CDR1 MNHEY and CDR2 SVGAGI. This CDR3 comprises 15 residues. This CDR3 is CASTPVAGSYNEQFF. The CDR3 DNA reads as TGTGCCAGCACCCCGGTGGCGGGCTCCTACAATGAGCAGTTCTTC.

The CDR3 here is CATSRDRGTIAYEQYF. CDR3 nucleotide sequence: TGTGCCACCAGCAGAGATCGAGGGACTATAGCCTACGAGCAGTACTTC. The chain combines TRBV15 with TRBJ2-7; 7 bases match TRBD2. Germline-derived CDR1 and CDR2 are LNHNV and YYDKDF (reference sequence). The CDR3 has 16 residues. The V and J ends lost 0 bases and 2 bases, in that order; junction bases with no gene match: 7.

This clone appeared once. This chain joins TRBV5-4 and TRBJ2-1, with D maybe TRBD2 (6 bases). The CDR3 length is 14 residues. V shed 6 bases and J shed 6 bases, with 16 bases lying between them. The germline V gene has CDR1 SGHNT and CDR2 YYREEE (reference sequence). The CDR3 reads CASTPGSGVNEQFF. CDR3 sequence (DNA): TGTGCCAGCACCCCCGGGAGTGGGGTCAATGAGCAGTTCTTC. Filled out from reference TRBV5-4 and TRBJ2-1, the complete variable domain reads ETGVTQSPTHLIKTRGQQVTLRCSSQSGHNTVSWYQQALGQGPQFIFQYYREEENGRGNFPPRFSGLQFPNYSSELNVNALELDDSALYLCASTPGSGVNEQFFGPGTRLTVL.